The present entry profiles one TCR beta chain with its context. Libraries were prepared by immunoSEQ multiplex PCR; TCRdb keeps only in-frame clonotypes and omits some of them. In the table there are over 350,000 clones, approximately 87% of which are singletons. This sample is part of a study of blood T cell repertoires in COVID-19. Looked up from germline, CDR1 is MNHEY and CDR2 is SVGAGI. V lost 8 bases, J lost 6 bases, and 17 bases lay in between. This CDR3 is 14 amino acids long. V usage is TRBV6-5 and J usage is TRBJ1-5; D uncertain. Sequences were obtained from PBMCs or T cells enriched from blood (not recorded which). The clonotype comes from a woman in her twenties or thirties with acute COVID-19. The chain's CDR3 is CASCLTTRGQPQHF. In DNA form, the CDR3 reads TGTGCCAGCTGCCTTACCACCCGGGGTCAGCCCCAGCATTTT.